One T cell receptor (beta chain) is described in this entry. MiXCR, run by TCRdb on the 5' RACE reads, gives a single entry per CDR3 protein. The sample has 500,000 to 550,000 distinct CDR3 sequences; around 21% are singletons. The data are from a study of T-cell memory formation after mild COVID-19. V was pared by 6 bases and J by 4 bases, with 4 bases of the junction left unmatched. Germline V gives CDR1 ENHRY, CDR2 SYGVKD. This CDR3 region has 13 residues. The source is an adult woman who had mild COVID-19 (a few samples of this study predate the infection). Cell type and time point are not known. The rearrangement joins TRBV10-3 to TRBJ2-5, with 8 bases lining up with TRBD1. Sequencing was performed on PBMCs or a T cell subset sorted from them (not recorded which). The CDR3 here is CAISQGAGETQYF. DNA of the CDR3: TGTGCCATCAGCCAGGGGGCTGGAGAGACCCAGTACTTC.